This T cell receptor beta chain was identified during a study of CD8 T cells in Susac syndrome. Reverse transcription of roughly 0.5 to 1 ug RNA used random hexamers. TCR beta CDR3 was amplified by immunoSEQ covering 54 Vbeta and 13 Jbeta. MiXCR was run by TCRdb on the immunoSEQ multiplex PCR reads, yielding one entry per CDR3 protein. The sample consists of roughly 140,000 distinct CDR3 sequences, roughly 94% of them appearing once. The length of the CDR3 is 16 residues. The V gene lost 4 bases and the J gene lost 3 bases, with 13 bases spanning the gap. The germline gives CDR1 LGHDT, CDR2 YNNKEL (reference sequence). Sequencing of TCR beta, carried out with a high-throughput approach, was applied to CD8+ and CD4+ T cells from the blood. Each multiple sclerosis control was a treatment-naive patient with relapsing-remitting disease that was either stable or active.

The sequencing input was CD8+ T cells from PBMCs. The origin of this receptor is a human donor with multiple sclerosis. This chain connects TRBV3-1 to TRBJ1-6; D unresolved. This CDR3 is CASSPPQKGYNSPLHF. As DNA, the CDR3 is TGTGCCAGCAGCCCTCCTCAGAAGGGCTATAATTCACCCCTCCACTTT.